These 16 T cell receptor beta chains originate from one sample sequenced in a study of OX40 agonist ivuxolimab in advanced cancers. Only in-frame clones appear in the TCRdb table, and some are missing; sequencing was by immunoSEQ multiplex PCR. The sample shows 70,000 to 85,000 clones, 85% to 95% of them seen only once. The sample here was CD4+ or CD8+ T cells sorted from blood, taken in a trial of the OX40 agonist ivuxolimab. The source is an adult with an advanced solid tumor such as melanoma, head and neck, liver or kidney cancer.

This chain joins TRBV4-3 and TRBJ2-5, with 13 bases identical to TRBD2. The V segment lost 6 bases and the J segment 4 bases; nucleotides outside the gene matches: 5. CDR3 length equals 15 residues. The V gene's germline CDR1 is LGHNA and CDR2 YSLEER. The CDR3 nucleotides read TGCGCCAGCAGACGGACTAGCGGGAGCCCAGAGACCCAGTACTTC. Residues: CASRRTSGSPETQYF.

This rearrangement joins TRBV27 to TRBJ2-7; weak D call: TRBD1 (6 bases). The V and J ends lost 5 bases and 3 bases respectively, with 11 bases between them. The CDR3 loop spans 13 amino acids. Germline CDR1 reads MNHEY; CDR2 reads SMNVEV (reference sequence). DNA for the CDR3: TGTGCCAGCAGTGACAGGTCCGGCTACGAGCAGTACTTC. Translated: CASSDRSGYEQYF.

The chain carries TRBV7-3 and TRBJ2-3; the D gene is possibly TRBD2 (6 bases). This CDR3 region has 15 residues. V gave up 6 bases and J gave up 2 bases, with 15 bases separating them. The V gene's germline CDR1 is SGHTA and CDR2 FQGTGA. The CDR3 sequence: CASSPGTPLTDTQYF. Written as DNA, the CDR3 is TGTGCCAGCAGTCCCGGGACTCCTCTCACAGATACGCAGTATTTT.

This clone was seen only once. The gene calls are TRBV10-2 and TRBJ1-2, with D perhaps TRBD1 (5 bases). In germline, CDR1 is WSHSY, CDR2 SAAADI. This CDR3 has 15 amino acids. Trimming pared 6 bases from V and 3 bases from J, leaving 17 bases between. The CDR3 DNA reads as TGCGCCAGCAGGCCCAGGGTGCCCTTCGACTATGGCTACACCTTC. This encodes CASRPRVPFDYGYTF.

V is TRBV9 and J is TRBJ2-3; 7 bases line up with TRBD2. CDR3 length equals 16 residues. V trimming: 2 bases; J trimming: 0 bases; junction bases outside the gene matches: 6. The V gene's germline CDR1 is SGDLS and CDR2 YYNGEE. Here the CDR3 reads CASSVTGLTSTDTQYF. In DNA form, the CDR3 reads TGTGCCAGCAGCGTCACGGGACTAACTAGCACAGATACGCAGTATTTT.

V is TRBV28 and J is TRBJ2-5; D possibly uses TRBD1 or TRBD2 (6 bases each). Judging by the DNA end, TRBJ2-7 fits better; the J call may be wrong. CDR1 and CDR2 from the germline V gene are MDHEN and SYDVKM. This CDR3 spans 15 amino acids. The CDR3 nucleotides are TGTGCCAGCAGTCCTCTAGGGGGGTCCTCCTACGAGCAGTACTTC. Residues: CASSPLGGSSYEQYF.

The V call is TRBV9, the J call TRBJ2-2; D might be TRBD2 (5 bases). V was pared by 4 bases and J by 6 bases, with 7 bases between. CDR1 is SGDLS, CDR2 YYNGEE, per germline. The CDR3 is 12 residues long. The CDR3 loop is CASSPAAGELFF. The CDR3 nucleotides are TGTGCCAGCAGCCCAGCGGCCGGGGAGCTGTTTTTT.

This clone occurred a few times. The gene calls are TRBV14 and TRBJ1-3; D not resolved. Germline assignment: CDR1 SGHDN and CDR2 FVKESK. The CDR3 is 13 amino acids. V lost 4 bases, J lost 7 bases, and 11 bases lay in between. CDR3 protein: CASSRTVGNTIYF. CDR3 bases: TGTGCCAGCAGCCGAACTGTAGGGAACACCATATATTTT.

The V gene is TRBV7-3, the J gene TRBJ2-7, with 8 positions matching TRBD2. This CDR3 has 15 residues. The V gene's germline CDR1 is SGHTA and CDR2 FQGTGA. V lost 4 bases to trimming and J lost 3 bases; unmatched junction nucleotides: 8. CDR3 residues: CASSSDGTRNYEQYF. In DNA, the CDR3 is TGTGCCAGCAGCTCCGACGGGACTAGGAACTACGAGCAGTACTTC.

This chain joins TRBV7-9 and TRBJ1-5, with a weak D call TRBD1 (5 bases). V lost 4 bases, J lost 1 base, and 14 bases lay in between. In germline, CDR1 is SEHNR, CDR2 FQNEAQ (reference sequence). CDR3 length: 16 amino acids. The CDR3 DNA reads TGTGCCAGCAGCTACTTCGGACATCCCAGCAATCAGCCCCAGCATTTT. Protein: CASSYFGHPSNQPQHF.

The chain uses TRBV13 and TRBJ2-7; 12 bases align to TRBD2. Trimming removed 4 bases from V and 3 bases from J; junction bases left unmatched: 10. Germline V gives CDR1 PRHDT, CDR2 FYEKMQ (reference sequence). CDR3 size: 17 residues. CDR3 sequence (DNA): TGTGCCAGCAGCTCCTATGGACTAGCGGGGACTCACTACGAGCAGTACTTC. Translating it yields CASSSYGLAGTHYEQYF.

This chain connects TRBV4-1 to TRBJ1-2; D perhaps matches TRBD1 (6 bases). Germline V gene data show CDR1 as MGHRA and CDR2 as YSYEKL. V was shortened by 1 base and J by 7 bases, with 16 bases between the two germline ends. This CDR3 is built from 15 residues. The CDR3 sequence is CASSQVRGGNRGYTF. CDR3 in DNA: TGCGCCAGCAGCCAAGTGAGGGGGGGGAACCGTGGCTACACCTTC.

This chain connects TRBV27 to TRBJ2-4, with D possibly TRBD1 on 5 matching bases. Per germline, CDR1 MNHEY and CDR2 SMNVEV (reference sequence). The CDR3 spans 10 residues. Trimming took off 8 bases at V and 9 bases at J, with 8 bases between the two ends. DNA for the CDR3: TGTGCCAGCGGCCAGGGCATTCAGTACTTC. Translated: CASGQGIQYF.

The rearrangement joins TRBV9 to TRBJ2-3, with 7 positions matching TRBD2. CDR1 is SGDLS and CDR2 is YYNGEE in the germline V gene. V gave up 3 bases and J gave up 3 bases; unmatched junction bases: 13. The CDR3 loop spans 17 amino acids. CDR3 region: CASSASGGVGGTDTQYF. The DNA for the CDR3 is TGTGCCAGCAGCGCATCCGGTGGGGTCGGGGGGACAGATACGCAGTATTTT. The full variable domain, with the rest looked up from reference TRBV9 and TRBJ2-3, is DSGVTQTPKHLITATGQRVTLRCSPRSGDLSVYWYQQSLDQGLQFLIQYYNGEERAKGNILERFSAQQFPDLHSELNLSSLELGDSALYFCASSASGGVGGTDTQYFGPGTRLTVL.

The rearrangement links TRBV6-6 to TRBJ1-1, with a tentative D call TRBD1 (5 bases). The CDR3 extends over 14 amino acids. Germline values: CDR1 MNHNY, CDR2 SVGAGI (reference sequence). V was trimmed by 1 base and J by 4 bases, leaving 10 bases between them. CDR3 sequence reads: CASSYYTGPTEAFF. In DNA form, the CDR3 reads TGTGCCAGCAGTTACTACACGGGGCCCACTGAAGCTTTCTTT.

The genes are TRBV15 and TRBJ1-2; unclear D gene. V lost 3 bases to trimming and J lost 5 bases, with 13 bases between them. Germline loops: CDR1 LNHNV, CDR2 YYDKDF (reference sequence). CDR3 length: 14 residues. The CDR3 spells CATSSAEGRYGYTF. CDR3 sequence (DNA): TGTGCCACCAGCAGTGCCGAGGGCAGATATGGCTACACCTTC.